This TCR beta chain appears in the sequencing data of a study of blood T cell repertoires in COVID-19. Overall study context: Sites across the United States, Italy and Spain contributed samples from acute and convalescent COVID-19. Sources were T cells, B-cell-depleted T cells, or PBMCs; the material itself was cDNA or gDNA.

In the original workflow: Nucleated cell number was recorded as an estimate derived from reference gene primer amplification. Clones were sequenced by immunoSEQ multiplex PCR, and TCRdb holds only the in-frame ones, with some missing. The DNA gave D and trimming, while V, J and clone size come from that table. The sample gives under 400,000 clones, around 88% of which show up once; 1.6% is in the top ten. Germline V lookup: CDR1 MDHEN, CDR2 SYDVKM. V lost 3 bases and J lost 4; bases outside the gene matches: 5. This CDR3 has 15 amino acids. It was during active infection that Seattle patients were enrolled and then longitudinally followed.

The source material was peripheral blood. V gene TRBV28 combines with J gene TRBJ1-5, with 8 bases aligning to TRBD1. This clonotype was obtained from a woman aged 25 to 39 with COVID-19, enrolled during active disease. The CDR3 DNA is TGTGCCAGCAGTTTGGACAGGGCGGGTAATCAGCCCCAGCATTTT. Protein sequence: CASSLDRAGNQPQHF.